Included here is one TCR beta chain sequence, with context. At one of its ends the junction is not consistent with the germline gene, which may arise from a read error. No cell sorting was done before RNA was extracted from the tissue. Newly diagnosed lung cancer patients had thoracic surgery in China, August–late 2014, without prior chemotherapy. Three rounds of nested PCR, following a modified ARM-PCR protocol, produced the TCRbeta library. TCRdb re-derived calls from the multiplex PCR reads in MiXCR, one entry per CDR3 protein. The data contain more than 75,000 distinct CDR3 sequences, approximately 79% of them singletons. This sample is part of a study of tumor and adjacent non-tumor tissue in lung cancer. This TCR came from a woman aged 45-65 years with non-small cell lung cancer. Sequenced sample: lung tumor tissue.

The CDR3 loop reads CASSPAGTDDFEQHF. In nucleotides, the CDR3 is TGTGCCAGCAGCCCCGCCGGGACAGATGACTTCGAGCAGCACTTC. The J gene is TRBJ2-7, the V gene TRBV4-2; TRBD1 matches 7 bases. Germline loops: CDR1 LGHNA, CDR2 YNFKEQ. This CDR3 has 15 amino acids.